The 21 T cell receptor beta chains presented below share a single source sample, sequenced in a study of blood T cell repertoires in COVID-19. TCRdb's copy holds only in-frame clones and misses some; the assay was immunoSEQ multiplex PCR. The data contain around 43,000 clones, about nine tenths of them seen just once; the ten biggest clones take up 20% to 25%. Material for sequencing was peripheral blood. Receptors originate from a man aged 50 to 60 with active COVID-19.

The chain employs TRBV2 and TRBJ2-3, with 11 bases that match TRBD2. The length of the CDR3 is 18 residues. The junction had 11 bases not matched to a gene; V was cut back by 6 bases and J by 0 bases. CDR1 and CDR2 (germline): SNHLY, FYNNEI. This CDR3 reads CASRKGTSGFTSTDTQYF. Written as DNA, the CDR3 is TGTGCCAGCAGGAAAGGGACTAGCGGCTTTACTAGCACAGATACGCAGTATTTT. The variable domain in full, with the rest retrieved from reference TRBV2 and TRBJ2-3, is EPEVTQTPSHQVTQMGQEVILRCVPISNHLYFYWYRQILGQKVEFLVSFYNNEISEKSEIFDDQFSVERPDGSNFTLKIRSTKLEDSAMYFCASRKGTSGFTSTDTQYFGPGTRLTVL.

This clone has just a few counts. Distinct nucleotide sequences in the sample also encode this CDR3. The gene calls are TRBV7-9 and TRBJ2-2; D gene unclear. Trimming shortened V by 2 bases and J by 0 bases, and 7 bases separated the two germline ends. CDR3 length: 15 residues. Germline lookup yields CDR1 SEHNR and CDR2 FQNEAQ (reference sequence). The CDR3 DNA sequence: TGTGCCAGCAGCTTACGACAAGCGAACACCGGGGAGCTGTTTTTT. Its protein is CASSLRQANTGELFF.

V is TRBV28 and J is TRBJ2-7, with TRBD2 matching over 10 bases. After removal of 5 bases from V and 0 bases from J, the junction contained 7 bases not matched to a gene. The length of the CDR3 is 16 residues. Germline CDR1 MDHEN, CDR2 SYDVKM. CDR3 sequence: CASSDPGLASSYEQYF. CDR3 coding DNA: TGTGCCAGCAGTGATCCGGGACTAGCGTCCTCCTACGAGCAGTACTTC.

This chain uses TRBV9 with TRBJ2-3, with TRBD2 matching over 15 bases. With V trimmed by 4 bases and J by 1 base, 7 bases remained unmatched. Germline V gene sequence: CDR1 SGDLS, CDR2 YYNGEE. The CDR3 contains 18 residues. The CDR3 loop is CASSLGLAGGPRTDTQYF. CDR3 sequence (DNA): TGTGCCAGCAGCCTCGGACTAGCGGGAGGGCCTCGCACAGATACGCAGTATTTT. The full variable domain, with the rest looked up from reference TRBV9 and TRBJ2-3, is DSGVTQTPKHLITATGQRVTLRCSPRSGDLSVYWYQQSLDQGLQFLIQYYNGEERAKGNILERFSAQQFPDLHSELNLSSLELGDSALYFCASSLGLAGGPRTDTQYFGPGTRLTVL.

The chain is built from TRBV5-1 and TRBJ2-4; TRBD2 is a possible D gene (6 bases). In germline, CDR1 is SGHRS, CDR2 YFSETQ. This CDR3 is built from 16 residues. Deletions cut 0 bases from V and 8 bases from J, with 18 bases between. The DNA of the CDR3 is TGCGCCAGCAGCTTGGGGTTGGGAGGTGGGGGAGACATTCAGTACTTC. As protein: CASSLGLGGGGDIQYF.

This clone was counted once. This rearrangement joins TRBV29-1 to TRBJ1-3, with D unclear. Germline CDR1 reads SQVTM; CDR2 reads ANQGSEA. With 1 base removed from V and 0 bases from J, the gap between germline ends came to 13 bases. This CDR3 has 16 amino acids. CDR3 sequence reads: CSVEVLNQFSGNTIYF. The CDR3 coding sequence is TGCAGCGTTGAAGTATTGAATCAGTTCTCTGGAAACACCATATATTTT.

This chain connects TRBV7-2 to TRBJ2-5; TRBD2 is a possible D gene (5 bases). The V end was cut by 3 bases, the J end by 1 base, with 18 bases between. Germline CDR1 reads SGHTA; CDR2 reads FQGNSA. The CDR3 is made up of 17 amino acids. The CDR3 DNA reads as TGTGCCAGCAGCTTCGTCTGGACTCCCGGCATCCAAGAGACCCAGTACTTC. Translation: CASSFVWTPGIQETQYF.

The genes are TRBV4-3 and TRBJ2-1; the match to TRBD2 covers 7 bases. CDR3 size: 16 residues. The V segment lost 0 bases and the J segment 2 bases; nucleotides outside the gene matches: 4. Germline V lookup: CDR1 LGHNA, CDR2 YSLEER. The chain's CDR3 is CASSQEGGSAYNEQFF. The DNA of the CDR3 is TGCGCCAGCAGCCAAGAGGGCGGGAGCGCCTACAATGAGCAGTTCTTC.

The chain is built from TRBV4-1 and TRBJ2-1; 10 positions match TRBD1. This CDR3 has 15 amino acids. Germline assignment: CDR1 MGHRA and CDR2 YSYEKL. Unmatched junction bases numbered 1, after V lost 3 bases and J lost 2 bases. The CDR3 sequence: CASSQGTGAYNEQFF. CDR3 coding DNA: TGCGCCAGCAGCCAGGGGACAGGGGCCTACAATGAGCAGTTCTTC.

This clone was recorded only once. The V gene is TRBV7-2, the J gene TRBJ2-3, with 7 bases that match TRBD2. This CDR3 is built from 15 residues. V was pared by 5 bases and J by 3 bases, with 8 bases of the junction left unmatched. CDR1 SGHTA and CDR2 FQGNSA come from the germline V gene. CDR3 sequence reads: CASSRLDGRTDTQYF. CDR3 sequence (DNA): TGTGCCAGCAGCCGCCTCGACGGGAGGACAGATACGCAGTATTTT. The full variable domain, its missing parts supplied by reference TRBV7-2 and TRBJ2-3, is GAGVSQSPSNKVTEKGKDVELRCDPISGHTALYWYRQSLGQGLEFLIYFQGNSAPDKSGLPSDRFSAERTGGSVSTLTIQRTQQEDSAVYLCASSRLDGRTDTQYFGPGTRLTVL.

The chain combines TRBV4-1 with TRBJ2-1; 7 nucleotides align to TRBD2. V was clipped by 0 bases and J by 14 bases; unmatched bases: 4. Per the germline V gene, CDR1 is MGHRA and CDR2 is YSYEKL. The CDR3 has 12 residues. CDR3 coding DNA: TGCGCCAGCAGCCAAGAATGGGGGAGGGAGTTCTTC. Translation: CASSQEWGREFF.

The chain links TRBV2 to TRBJ1-1, with 10 bases matching TRBD1. The CDR3 sequence is 13 residues long. V lost 7 bases to trimming and J lost 6 bases; unmatched junction nucleotides: 5. From germline, CDR1 is SNHLY and CDR2 FYNNEI. CDR3 nucleotide sequence: TGTGCCAGCAAGGACAGGGGGGCCCCTGAAGCTTTCTTT. Translated: CASKDRGAPEAFF.

V gene TRBV18 combines with J gene TRBJ2-3; TRBD2 aligns across 10 bases. Germline V CDR1 and CDR2: KGHSH, LQKENI. V dropped 3 bases and J dropped 4; count of bases not matched to a gene: 7. The CDR3 runs 16 residues. CDR3 DNA sequence: TGTGCCAGCTCACCCCCAGCGGGAGGGCCGCCAGATACGCAGTATTTT. Its protein product is CASSPPAGGPPDTQYF.

V is TRBV7-2 and J is TRBJ2-5, with D possibly TRBD1 on 5 matching bases. The V and J ends lost 8 bases and 7 bases respectively, with 14 bases between them. Germline assignment: CDR1 SGHTA and CDR2 FQGNSA. The CDR3 is 12 amino acids. In DNA form, the CDR3 reads TGTGCCAGCCAGACTCGAAGGGGGACCCAGTACTTC. Translated, it gives CASQTRRGTQYF.

The chain joins TRBV11-2 to TRBJ1-1; the D gene is possibly TRBD1 (6 bases). The CDR3 has 15 residues. The germline gives CDR1 SGHAT, CDR2 FQNNGV. Trimming pared 0 bases from V and 3 bases from J, leaving 11 bases between. CDR3 nucleotide sequence: TGTGCCAGCAGCTTAGAGGGGGCTCGGGACACTGAAGCTTTCTTT. It encodes CASSLEGARDTEAFF.

This chain uses TRBV9 with TRBJ1-2; D is uncertain. Germline CDR1 reads SGDLS; CDR2 reads YYNGEE. This CDR3 has 12 amino acids. Trimming stripped 0 bases from V and 6 bases from J, with 6 bases between. Written as DNA, the CDR3 is TGTGCCAGCAGCGTAGCGGTTAATGGCTACACCTTC. It is translated as CASSVAVNGYTF.

The rearrangement joins TRBV11-2 to TRBJ2-5; TRBD2 agrees at 7 bases. The CDR3 is 17 residues long. Germline V gene sequence: CDR1 SGHAT, CDR2 FQNNGV. The junction had 17 bases not matched to a gene; V was cut back by 5 bases and J by 5 bases. DNA of the CDR3: TGTGCCAGCAGCCCCCACTCCGGCGGGAGTCGGGGGGAGACCCAGTACTTC. This gives the protein CASSPHSGGSRGETQYF.

The CDR3 reads CASSYEGRLAHNEQFF. CDR3 sequence (DNA): TGTGCCAGCAGTTATGAGGGTCGACTAGCCCACAATGAGCAGTTCTTC. The rearrangement uses TRBV6-2 or TRBV6-3 and TRBJ2-1, with 7 nucleotides matching TRBD2. Germline V CDR1 and CDR2: MNHEY, SVGEGT. This CDR3 has 16 residues. Trimming removed 3 bases from V and 5 bases from J; junction bases left unmatched: 10.

The J gene is TRBJ2-7, the V gene TRBV19; D remains ambiguous. The V end lost 5 bases, the J end lost 0 bases, and 17 bases lay between the germline ends. The germline gives CDR1 LNHDA, CDR2 SQIVND (reference sequence). The CDR3 contains 16 residues. Written as DNA, the CDR3 is TGTGCCAGTAGTCCATTCCGACGGTCTAGCTCCTACGAGCAGTACTTC. It encodes CASSPFRRSSSYEQYF.

This chain joins TRBV6-5 and TRBJ2-7; TRBD2 might be the D (5 bases). Germline CDR1 is MNHEY and CDR2 is SVGAGI. V was shortened by 8 bases and J by 1 base, with 18 bases between the two germline ends. The CDR3 is 15 amino acids. CDR3 sequence reads: CASRSEESGSYEQYF. DNA of the CDR3: TGTGCCAGCCGGTCCGAGGAAAGCGGTTCCTACGAGCAGTACTTC.

This chain uses TRBV6-2 or TRBV6-3 with TRBJ2-2, with TRBD1 identical over 9 bases. The CDR3 length is 15 residues. The junction had 5 bases not matched to a gene; V was cut back by 5 bases and J by 4 bases. Germline CDR1 reads MNHEY; CDR2 reads SVGEGT. DNA of the CDR3: TGTGCCAGCAGTCCCGGGACAGGGCGCACCGGGGAGCTGTTTTTT. Translated, it gives CASSPGTGRTGELFF.